These 10 T cell receptor beta chains were sequenced from one sample in a study of ipilimumab plus nivolumab after autologous stem cell transplantation. TCRdb's copy holds only in-frame clones and misses some; the assay was immunoSEQ multiplex PCR. Altogether tens of thousands of clones are present, about 88% being singletons, with the ten largest covering roughly 1%. This sample comprised PBMCs, obtained in a trial of ipilimumab plus nivolumab as post-transplant consolidation. The receptors come from a male donor with multiple myeloma.

The V gene is TRBV7-3, the J gene TRBJ1-1; D ambiguous. Deletions cut 1 base from V and 1 base from J, with 10 bases between. CDR3 length equals 15 residues. Looked up from germline, CDR1 is SGHTA and CDR2 is FQGTGA. CDR3 sequence (DNA): TGTGCCAGCAGCTTAATTGCCGGGCCGAACACTGAAGCTTTCTTT. It specifies CASSLIAGPNTEAFF. The variable domain in full, completed from reference TRBV7-3 and TRBJ1-1, reads GAGVSQTPSNKVTEKGKYVELRCDPISGHTALYWYRQSLGQGPEFLIYFQGTGAADDSGLPNDRFFAVRPEGSVSTLKIQRTERGDSAVYLCASSLIAGPNTEAFFGQGTRLTVV.

This chain's CDR3 is CASSPSGQPQHF. The CDR3 region has the DNA TGTGCCAGCTCACCTTCAGGGCAGCCCCAGCATTTT. The V gene is TRBV18, the J gene TRBJ1-5, with TRBD1 as a possible D gene (5 bases). Germline V lookup: CDR1 KGHSH, CDR2 LQKENI. This CDR3 region has 12 residues. The V end was cut by 3 bases, the J end by 7 bases, with 7 bases between.

The chain uses TRBV11-2 and TRBJ2-1; D is perhaps TRBD2 (6 bases). The CDR3 loop spans 17 amino acids. V was pared by 4 bases and J by 0 bases, with 16 bases between. The germline V gene has CDR1 SGHAT and CDR2 FQNNGV. The CDR3 spells CASSYNLGGLSYNEQFF. DNA for the CDR3: TGTGCCAGCAGCTACAACCTGGGGGGACTCTCCTACAATGAGCAGTTCTTC.

This rearrangement joins TRBV19 to TRBJ2-7; 7 nucleotides line up with TRBD2. Germline CDR1 and CDR2: LNHDA and SQIVND (reference sequence). CDR3 length equals 15 residues. J gave up 6 bases and V 5 bases, and 13 bases lay outside the gene matches. CDR3 sequence (DNA): TGTGCCAGTAGTCCCATGGGAGGGGCCTCAGGCGAGCAGTACTTC. This gives the protein CASSPMGGASGEQYF.

This chain uses TRBV5-1 with TRBJ1-2; D is uncertain. The CDR3 runs 14 residues. Germline V CDR1 and CDR2: SGHRS, YFSETQ. V was cut by 0 bases and J by 4 bases, with 10 bases left in between. The CDR3 here is CASSLADGSYGYTF. CDR3 sequence (DNA): TGCGCCAGCAGCTTGGCCGACGGAAGCTATGGCTACACCTTC.

This chain joins TRBV2 and TRBJ2-7, with 9 nucleotides matching TRBD1. V shed 4 bases, J shed 2 bases, and the junction held 3 bases outside the gene matches. Germline V gene sequence: CDR1 SNHLY, CDR2 FYNNEI. This CDR3 spans 14 amino acids. Here the CDR3 DNA reads TGTGCCAGCAGTGGGACAGGGGTTCCCTACGAGCAGTACTTC. This sequence encodes CASSGTGVPYEQYF.

CDR3 protein: CASSPGHPGGSQDTQYF. DNA for the CDR3: TGCGCCAGCAGTCCCGGACACCCAGGAGGTTCACAAGATACGCAGTATTTT. V usage is TRBV5-1 and J usage is TRBJ2-3; TRBD1 or TRBD2 may be the D gene (5 bases each). Germline V gene lookup returns CDR1 SGHRS and CDR2 YFSETQ. CDR3 size: 17 residues. The germline V and J ends were trimmed by 5 bases and 5 bases, with 24 bases remaining between them. The full variable domain, rest sourced from reference TRBV5-1 and TRBJ2-3, is KAGVTQTPRYLIKTRGQQVTLSCSPISGHRSVSWYQQTPGQGLQFLFEYFSETQRNKGNFPGRFSGRQFSNSRSEMNVSTLELGDSALYLCASSPGHPGGSQDTQYFGPGTRLTVL.

The gene calls are TRBV7-8 and TRBJ2-7, with a tentative D call TRBD1 (5 bases). The germline V gene encodes CDR1 SGHVS and CDR2 FQNEAQ. Trimming left V 5 bases short and J 9 bases short, with 17 bases between. CDR3 size: 13 residues. The CDR3 here is CASSTRQSARQYF. The CDR3 coding sequence is TGTGCCAGCAGCACAAGACAGTCCGCTAGGCAGTACTTC.

The chain couples TRBV7-3 to TRBJ2-1; no reliable D call. The germline CDR1 and CDR2 sequences are SGHTA and FQGTGA. Trimming shortened V by 1 base and J by 6 bases, and 4 bases separated the two germline ends. The CDR3 contains 12 residues. CDR3 sequence (DNA): TGTGCCAGCAGCTTAATCGGCAATGAGCAGTTCTTC. This encodes CASSLIGNEQFF.

A single count supports this clone. The CDR3 DNA follows: TGTGCCAGCAGCCAGGGGGCGGACACTGAAGCTTTCTTT. This codes for CASSQGADTEAFF. The chain carries TRBV28 and TRBJ1-1; 8 nucleotides line up with TRBD1. The CDR3 contains 13 residues. From germline, CDR1 is MDHEN and CDR2 SYDVKM. With 6 bases clipped from V and 3 bases from J, the junction kept 3 bases outside the gene matches.